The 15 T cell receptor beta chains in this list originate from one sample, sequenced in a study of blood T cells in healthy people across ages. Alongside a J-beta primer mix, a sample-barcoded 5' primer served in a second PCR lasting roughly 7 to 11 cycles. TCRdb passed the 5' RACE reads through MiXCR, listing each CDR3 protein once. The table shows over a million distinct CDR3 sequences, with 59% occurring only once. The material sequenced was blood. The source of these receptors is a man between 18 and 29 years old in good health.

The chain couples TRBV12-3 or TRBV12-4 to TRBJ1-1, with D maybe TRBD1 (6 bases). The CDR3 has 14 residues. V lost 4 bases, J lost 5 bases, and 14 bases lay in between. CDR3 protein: CASSWTVQRTEAFF. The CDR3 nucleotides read TGTGCCAGCAGTTGGACAGTACAGAGGACTGAAGCTTTCTTT.

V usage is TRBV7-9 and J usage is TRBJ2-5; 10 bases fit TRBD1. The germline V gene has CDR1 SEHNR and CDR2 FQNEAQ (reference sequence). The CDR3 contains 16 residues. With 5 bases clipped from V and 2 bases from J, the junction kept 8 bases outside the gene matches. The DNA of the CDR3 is TGTGCCAGCAGCGACCGGGACAGGGGACATCAAGAGACCCAGTACTTC. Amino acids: CASSDRDRGHQETQYF.

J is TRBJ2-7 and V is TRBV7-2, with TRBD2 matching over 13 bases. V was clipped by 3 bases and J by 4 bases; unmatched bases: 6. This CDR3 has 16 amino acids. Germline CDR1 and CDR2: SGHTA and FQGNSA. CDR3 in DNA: TGTGCCAGCAGCTTTTACGGGACTAGCGGGGCTTACGAGCAGTACTTC. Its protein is CASSFYGTSGAYEQYF.

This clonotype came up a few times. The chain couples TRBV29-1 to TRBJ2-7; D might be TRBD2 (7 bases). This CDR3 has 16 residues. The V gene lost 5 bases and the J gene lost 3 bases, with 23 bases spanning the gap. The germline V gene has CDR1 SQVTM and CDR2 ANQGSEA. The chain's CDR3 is CSVRGGGARSYYEQYF. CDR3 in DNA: TGCAGCGTTAGGGGTGGGGGGGCCCGATCTTACTACGAGCAGTACTTC.

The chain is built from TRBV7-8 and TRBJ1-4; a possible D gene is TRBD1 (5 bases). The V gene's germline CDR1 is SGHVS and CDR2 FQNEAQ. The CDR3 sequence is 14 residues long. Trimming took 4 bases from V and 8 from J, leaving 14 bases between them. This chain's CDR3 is CASSSSGVREKLFF. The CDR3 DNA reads TGTGCCAGCAGCTCCTCGGGGGTGAGGGAAAAACTGTTTTTT.

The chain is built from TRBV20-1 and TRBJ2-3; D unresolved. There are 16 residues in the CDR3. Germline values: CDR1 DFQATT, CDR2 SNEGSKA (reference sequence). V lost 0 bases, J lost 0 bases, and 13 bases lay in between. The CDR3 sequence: CSARDRPASSTDTQYF. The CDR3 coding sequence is TGCAGTGCTAGAGATAGGCCGGCTTCTAGCACAGATACGCAGTATTTT.

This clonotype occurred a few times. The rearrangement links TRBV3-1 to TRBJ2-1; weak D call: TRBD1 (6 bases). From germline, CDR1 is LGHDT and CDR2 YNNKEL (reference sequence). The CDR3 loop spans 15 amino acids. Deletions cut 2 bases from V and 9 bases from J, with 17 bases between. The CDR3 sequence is CASSQRRQGYGEQFF. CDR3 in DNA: TGTGCCAGCAGCCAACGTCGGCAGGGGTACGGTGAGCAGTTCTTC.

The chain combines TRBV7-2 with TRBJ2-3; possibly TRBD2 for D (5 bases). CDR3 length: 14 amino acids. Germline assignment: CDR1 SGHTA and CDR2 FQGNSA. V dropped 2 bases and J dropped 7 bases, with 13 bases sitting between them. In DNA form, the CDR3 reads TGTGCCAGCAGCTTAATCCCGGGGTGGAATACGCAGTATTTT. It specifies CASSLIPGWNTQYF.

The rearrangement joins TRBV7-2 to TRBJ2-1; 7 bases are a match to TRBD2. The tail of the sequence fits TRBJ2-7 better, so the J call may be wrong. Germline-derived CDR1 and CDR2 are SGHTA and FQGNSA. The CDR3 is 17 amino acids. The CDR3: CASIARRGGGASNEQYF. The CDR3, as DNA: TGTGCCAGCATCGCTAGGAGGGGCGGGGGTGCCTCCAATGAGCAGTACTTC.

The CDR3 protein is CAITGEGREAFF. CDR3 sequence (DNA): TGTGCCATCACGGGCGAGGGGAGGGAAGCTTTCTTT. The gene calls are TRBV10-3 and TRBJ1-1; D might be TRBD1 (5 bases). The CDR3 sequence is 12 residues long. Germline V lookup: CDR1 ENHRY, CDR2 SYGVKD. Trimming left V 7 bases short and J 8 bases short, with 14 bases between.

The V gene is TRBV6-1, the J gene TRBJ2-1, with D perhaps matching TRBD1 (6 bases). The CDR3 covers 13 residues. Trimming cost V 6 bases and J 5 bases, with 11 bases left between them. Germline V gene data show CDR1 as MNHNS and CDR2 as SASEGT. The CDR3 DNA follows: TGTGCCAGCAGGCCGGGACACGACAATGAGCAGTTCTTC. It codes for CASRPGHDNEQFF.

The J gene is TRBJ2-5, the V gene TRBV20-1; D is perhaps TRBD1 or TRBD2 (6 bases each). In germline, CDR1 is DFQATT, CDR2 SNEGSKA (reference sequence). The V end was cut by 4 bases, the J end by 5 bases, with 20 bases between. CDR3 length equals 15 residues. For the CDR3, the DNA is TGCAGTGCTAAGAATGGGGGGCAGCCAGTGGAGACCCAGTACTTC. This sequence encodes CSAKNGGQPVETQYF.

The CDR3 bases are TGTGCCAGCAGCCCTTTACTAGCGGGGCAACTAGAGACCCAGTACTTC. Amino acids: CASSPLLAGQLETQYF. The V gene is TRBV7-2, the J gene TRBJ2-7, with 10 bases lining up with TRBD2. Matching the DNA end better, TRBJ2-5 makes the J call doubtful. The length of the CDR3 is 16 residues. In germline, CDR1 is SGHTA, CDR2 FQGNSA.

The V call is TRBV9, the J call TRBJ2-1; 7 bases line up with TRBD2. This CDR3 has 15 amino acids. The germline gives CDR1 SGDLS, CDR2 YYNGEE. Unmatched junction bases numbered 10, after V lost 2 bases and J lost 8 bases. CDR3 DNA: TGTGCCAGCAGCGTCAGGACTAGTTGGACGGATGAGCAGTTCTTC. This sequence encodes CASSVRTSWTDEQFF.

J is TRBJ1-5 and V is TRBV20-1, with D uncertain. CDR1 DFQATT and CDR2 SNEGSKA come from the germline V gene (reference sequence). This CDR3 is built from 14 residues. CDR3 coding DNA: TGCAGCAGTGCTAGTCTGGCTAGCAATCAGCCCCAGCATTTT. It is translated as CSSASLASNQPQHF.